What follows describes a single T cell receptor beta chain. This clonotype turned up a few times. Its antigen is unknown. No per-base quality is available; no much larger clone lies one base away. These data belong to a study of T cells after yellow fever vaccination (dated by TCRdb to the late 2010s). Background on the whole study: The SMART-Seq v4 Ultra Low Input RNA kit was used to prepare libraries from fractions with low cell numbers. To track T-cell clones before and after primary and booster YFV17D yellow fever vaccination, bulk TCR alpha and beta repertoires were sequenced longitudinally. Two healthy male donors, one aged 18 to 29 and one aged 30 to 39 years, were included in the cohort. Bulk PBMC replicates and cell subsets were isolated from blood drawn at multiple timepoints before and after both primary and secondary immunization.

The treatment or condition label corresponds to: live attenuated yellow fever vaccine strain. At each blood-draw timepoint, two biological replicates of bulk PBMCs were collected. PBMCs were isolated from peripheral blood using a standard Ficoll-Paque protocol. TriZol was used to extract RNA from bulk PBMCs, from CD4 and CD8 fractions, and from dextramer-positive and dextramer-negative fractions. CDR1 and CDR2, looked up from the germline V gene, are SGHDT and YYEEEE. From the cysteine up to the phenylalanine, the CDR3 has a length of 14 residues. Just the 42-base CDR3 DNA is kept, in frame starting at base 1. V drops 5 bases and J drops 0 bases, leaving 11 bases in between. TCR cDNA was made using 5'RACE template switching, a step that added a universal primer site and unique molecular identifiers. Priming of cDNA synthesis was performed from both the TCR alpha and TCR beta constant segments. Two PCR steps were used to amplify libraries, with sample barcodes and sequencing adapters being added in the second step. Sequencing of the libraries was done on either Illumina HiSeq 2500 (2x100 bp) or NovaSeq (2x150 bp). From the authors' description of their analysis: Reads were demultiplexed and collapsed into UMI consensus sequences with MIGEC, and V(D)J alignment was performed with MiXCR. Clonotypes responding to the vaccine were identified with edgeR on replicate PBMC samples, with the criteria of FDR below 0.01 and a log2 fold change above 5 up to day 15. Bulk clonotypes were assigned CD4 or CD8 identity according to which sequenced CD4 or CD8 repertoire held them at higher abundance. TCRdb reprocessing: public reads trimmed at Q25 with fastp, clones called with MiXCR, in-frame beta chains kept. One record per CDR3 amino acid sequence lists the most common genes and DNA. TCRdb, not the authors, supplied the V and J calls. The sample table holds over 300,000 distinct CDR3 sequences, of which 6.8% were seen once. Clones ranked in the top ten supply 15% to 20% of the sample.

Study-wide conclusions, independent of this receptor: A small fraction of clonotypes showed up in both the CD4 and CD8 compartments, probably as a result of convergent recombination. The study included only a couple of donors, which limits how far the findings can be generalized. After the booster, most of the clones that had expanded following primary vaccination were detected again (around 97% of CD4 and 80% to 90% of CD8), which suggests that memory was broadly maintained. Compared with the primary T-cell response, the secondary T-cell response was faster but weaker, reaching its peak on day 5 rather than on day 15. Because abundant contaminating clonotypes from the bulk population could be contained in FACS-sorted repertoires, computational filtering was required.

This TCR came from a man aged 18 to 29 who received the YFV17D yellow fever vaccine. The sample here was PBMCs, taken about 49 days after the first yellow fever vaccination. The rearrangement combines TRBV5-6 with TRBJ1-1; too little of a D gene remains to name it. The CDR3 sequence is CASRPRLLNTEAFF. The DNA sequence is TGTGCCAGCAGACCTAGACTTTTGAACACTGAAGCTTTCTTT.